Listed below are T cell receptor beta chains from one sample, sequenced in a study of tumor and adjacent non-tumor tissue in lung cancer. TCRdb reanalysed the multiplex PCR reads using MiXCR and keeps one entry per CDR3 protein. This sample has roughly 120,000 distinct CDR3 sequences, with roughly 77% found just once. Sequenced: lung tumor tissue. These receptors came from a woman in her sixties with non-small cell lung cancer. CDR3s include the opening cysteine and the closing phenylalanine or tryptophan. The order of the fields is V gene, CDR3 protein.

v_call: TRBV20-1
cdr3_aa: CSARDLTGNTEAFF

v_call: TRBV11-3
cdr3_aa: CATRDSGNTIYF

v_call: TRBV11-2
cdr3_aa: CVSSLELTEQYF

v_call: TRBV11-3
cdr3_aa: CASSTQQGMNTEAFF

v_call: TRBV6-2/TRBV6-3
cdr3_aa: CASSSYDGAGGYTF

v_call: TRBV11-1
cdr3_aa: CANSRDRNSEVFF

v_call: TRBV29-1
cdr3_aa: CSAARQGARTEAFF

v_call: TRBV12-5
cdr3_aa: CASGGELFNSNQPQHF

v_call: TRBV14
cdr3_aa: CASSTWTGKGYTF

v_call: TRBV28
cdr3_aa: CASSSPGTGNNNQPQHF

v_call: TRBV12-3/TRBV12-4
cdr3_aa: CASSLWGQETQYF

v_call: TRBV20-1
cdr3_aa: CSAHDRGVFF

v_call: TRBV4-1
cdr3_aa: CASRPTGLAGTRFF

v_call: TRBV6-2/TRBV6-3
cdr3_aa: CAGSSQGTNTGELFF

v_call: TRBV6-6
cdr3_aa: CASRTPITGELFF

v_call: TRBV7-9
cdr3_aa: CASSERGQGAYGYTF

v_call: TRBV18
cdr3_aa: CASSPLKVGQPHHF

v_call: TRBV5-1
cdr3_aa: CASGLGTMASTDTQYF

v_call: TRBV11-1
cdr3_aa: CASSLVDGGPQQF

v_call: TRBV20-1
cdr3_aa: CSATPGGGLDTEAFF

v_call: TRBV28
cdr3_aa: CASSFGAPYPVLNTEAFF

v_call: TRBV20-1
cdr3_aa: CSAHGTRHFNEQIF

v_call: TRBV20-1
cdr3_aa: CSAREGRGGAYNEQFF

v_call: TRBV24-1
cdr3_aa: CATSDLTGETYNEQFF

v_call: TRBV6-6
cdr3_aa: CASSYGDRTEAFF

v_call: TRBV11-3
cdr3_aa: CASSVDTGAYEQYF

v_call: TRBV6-1
cdr3_aa: CTRSAEAGFSYNEQFF

v_call: TRBV24-1
cdr3_aa: CAIEGRRGTDTQYF

v_call: TRBV5-5
cdr3_aa: CASSLQGPTEAFF

v_call: TRBV6-2/TRBV6-3
cdr3_aa: CASSQIDRPQETHYF

v_call: TRBV4-3
cdr3_aa: CTSSQEVPGQKTQYF

v_call: TRBV7-8
cdr3_aa: CASSLNPAGGGGYTF

v_call: TRBV4-2
cdr3_aa: CAIKRGGDNRETQYF

v_call: TRBV11-3
cdr3_aa: CASSPTGGRTGELFF

v_call: TRBV4-3
cdr3_aa: CASSQDYGTGSYEQYF

v_call: TRBV6-2/TRBV6-3
cdr3_aa: CASSSQGANTGGLFF

v_call: TRBV12-3/TRBV12-4
cdr3_aa: CATSALGGGAGEKLFF

v_call: TRBV20-1
cdr3_aa: CSAKHSAGTHSFF

v_call: TRBV11-1
cdr3_aa: CASSRADPYWQYF

v_call: TRBV20-1
cdr3_aa: CNVRSSGRGRGEQFF

v_call: TRBV6-2/TRBV6-3
cdr3_aa: CASSYSGTKYGYTF